The rows below give T cell receptor beta chains drawn from one sample of a study of T cells in Graves' hyperthyroidism and ophthalmopathy. TCRdb re-called the multiplex PCR reads with MiXCR, one entry per CDR3 protein. Of roughly 400,000 distinct CDR3 sequences listed, about a sixth are singletons. The sequenced sample was blood. The receptors stem from a woman aged 18-29 years with Graves' hyperthyroidism that later progressed to Graves' ophthalmopathy. Both conserved end residues are part of each CDR3. The D gene is left open where the match is weak. Where a row states a size, it is once, few, many or the class of an expanded clone; other rows omit it.

abundance	d_gene	j_gene	v_gene	CDR3aa	CDR3nt
-	TRBD1	TRBJ1-2	TRBV11-2	CASSTNRGENYGYTF	TGTGCCAGCAGCACAAACAGGGGGGAGAACTATGGCTACACCTTC
many	TRBD2	TRBJ2-7	TRBV20-1	CSARARRLAPQREQYF	TGCAGTGCTAGAGCCCGACGACTAGCTCCTCAACGGGAGCAGTACTTC
-	TRBD1	TRBJ2-3	TRBV15	CATSRDPGQSTDTQYF	TGTGCCACCAGCAGAGATCCGGGACAGAGCACAGATACGCAGTATTTT
many	TRBD2	TRBJ2-1	TRBV10-3	CAISGLADNEQFF	TGTGCCATCAGTGGACTAGCGGACAATGAGCAGTTCTTC
-	-	TRBJ1-2	TRBV5-6	CASSSRLGPPYGYTF	TGTGCCAGCAGCTCCCGCCTGGGACCACCCTATGGCTACACCTTC
-	TRBD2	TRBJ2-5	TRBV27	CASTPRLAGGGTETQYF	TGTGCCAGCACCCCGAGACTAGCGGGAGGGGGGACAGAGACCCAGTACTTC
many	TRBD1	TRBJ2-7	TRBV2	CASSMTGGSYEQYF	TGTGCCAGCTCAATGACAGGGGGCTCCTACGAGCAGTACTTC
-	-	TRBJ1-1	TRBV20-1	CSARLGVDTEAFF	TGCAGTGCTAGATTGGGGGTAGACACTGAAGCTTTCTTT
few	TRBD2	TRBJ2-1	TRBV5-4	CASSLSTGTSGRLEQFF	TGTGCCAGCAGTCTCTCTACCGGGACTAGCGGGAGGCTTGAGCAGTTCTTC
few	-	TRBJ2-5	TRBV5-1	CASSRGPRGEETQYF	TGCGCCAGCAGCCGGGGGCCCAGGGGGGAAGAGACCCAGTACTTC
many	TRBD2	TRBJ2-1	TRBV2	CASSEALRGGRYNEQFF	TGTGCCAGCAGTGAAGCTTTGCGGGGAGGGCGTTACAATGAGCAGTTCTTC
many	-	TRBJ2-5	TRBV6-1	CASSEVVTGTQYF	TGTGCCAGCAGTGAAGTGGTCACGGGGACCCAGTACTTC
-	TRBD2	TRBJ2-1	TRBV5-1	CASSLEGLAYNEQFF	TGCGCCAGCAGCTTGGAAGGACTAGCGTACAATGAGCAGTTCTTC
-	-	TRBJ2-3	TRBV7-9	CASSSHGGPDTQYF	TGTGCCAGCAGCTCTCACGGAGGGCCAGATACGCAGTATTTT
-	-	TRBJ2-7	TRBV28	CASSYALEQYF	TGTGCCAGCAGTTACGCCCTCGAGCAGTACTTC
few	-	TRBJ1-5	TRBV19	CASSIDDPFRGPGHQPQHF	TGTGCCAGTAGTATAGATGACCCCTTCAGGGGACCTGGACATCAGCCCCAGCATTTT
few	TRBD2	TRBJ2-1	TRBV7-3	CASSPTGTRQKVSYNEQFF	TGTGCCAGCAGCCCCACCGGGACTAGACAAAAAGTCTCCTACAATGAGCAGTTCTTC
-	-	TRBJ2-7	TRBV10-3	CAITPTKSSYEQYF	TGTGCCATCACTCCGACCAAGAGCTCCTACGAGCAGTACTTC
many	-	TRBJ1-2	TRBV20-1	CSAPYTGISNYGYTF	TGCAGTGCTCCTTATACAGGGATCTCTAACTATGGCTACACCTTC
-	-	TRBJ2-1	TRBV4-1	CASSQVLARYNEQFF	TGCGCCAGCAGCCAAGTCCTAGCGAGATACAATGAGCAGTTCTTC
once	TRBD2	TRBJ2-5	TRBV12-3/TRBV12-4	CATSGGGETQYF	TGTGCCACTTCGGGAGGCGGAGAGACCCAGTACTTC
many	-	TRBJ2-7	TRBV28	CASSFSRGDSYEQYF	TGTGCCAGCAGTTTTTCCAGGGGGGATTCCTACGAGCAGTACTTC
many	-	TRBJ2-5	TRBV28	CASSLLWGQETQYF	TGTGCCAGCAGTTTGTTATGGGGGCAAGAGACCCAGTACTTC
many	TRBD1	TRBJ1-5	TRBV28	CASSLGTGRYRNQPQHF	TGTGCCAGCAGTTTAGGGACAGGGCGATACCGAAATCAGCCCCAGCATTTT
-	TRBD1	TRBJ2-7	TRBV27	CASSLWTGNYEQYF	TGTGCCAGCAGTTTATGGACAGGGAACTACGAGCAGTACTTC
many	-	TRBJ1-2	TRBV20-1	CSARQQDETYGYTF	TGCAGTGCTAGACAACAGGACGAAACCTATGGCTACACCTTC
few	-	TRBJ2-3	TRBV4-2	CASGPARGEPTDTQYF	TGTGCCTCGGGGCCGGCGAGGGGGGAACCGACAGATACGCAGTATTTT
many	TRBD2	TRBJ2-7	TRBV5-6	CASSPSGTSGYEQYF	TGTGCCAGCAGCCCTTCCGGGACTAGCGGCTACGAGCAGTACTTC
many	-	TRBJ1-1	TRBV16	CASSLPGRMNTEAFF	TGTGCCAGCAGCCTACCGGGACGGATGAACACTGAAGCTTTCTTT
-	TRBD2	TRBJ2-7	TRBV28	CASRSLAGGSYEQYF	TGTGCCAGCAGATCTCTAGCGGGAGGTTCCTACGAGCAGTACTTC
-	-	TRBJ2-1	TRBV19	CASSIVLGGSYNEQFF	TGTGCCAGTAGTATAGTGTTAGGGGGCTCCTACAATGAGCAGTTCTTC
few	-	TRBJ1-2	TRBV28	CASSPGSFGYTF	TGTGCCAGCAGTCCCGGGTCATTCGGCTACACCTTC
many	-	TRBJ2-7	TRBV6-2/TRBV6-3	CASSFQGPYEQYF	TGTGCCAGCAGCTTCCAGGGGCCCTACGAGCAGTACTTC
-	-	TRBJ1-3	TRBV29-1	CSSSVDTIYF	TGCAGCTCCTCCGTAGACACCATATATTTT
-	-	TRBJ2-7	TRBV30	CAWSLKGYEQYF	TGTGCCTGGAGTTTGAAGGGCTACGAGCAGTACTTC
many	TRBD2	TRBJ2-2	TRBV2	CASMREVTGELFF	TGTGCCAGCATGCGGGAGGTCACCGGGGAGCTGTTTTTT
many	-	TRBJ1-1	TRBV20-1	CSARDLTANTEASF	TGCAGTGCTAGAGATCTGACGGCGAACACTGAAGCTTCCTTT
-	-	TRBJ2-1	TRBV6-5	CASSYLLSSQAYNEQFF	TGTGCCAGCAGTTACCTCCTCTCCTCTCAGGCCTACAATGAGCAGTTCTTC
many	-	TRBJ2-7	TRBV3-1	CASSQVGPSYEQYF	TGTGCCAGCAGCCAAGTTGGGCCATCCTACGAGCAGTACTTC
-	-	TRBJ2-7	TRBV7-8	CASSKGGDLYEQYF	TGTGCCAGCAGCAAAGGAGGGGACCTCTACGAGCAGTACTTC